This T cell receptor beta chain was sequenced in a study of cytomegalovirus exposure and HLA in healthy donors. The CDR3 has 14 amino acids. Germline loops: CDR1 MDHEN, CDR2 SYDVKM. V lost 3 bases and J lost 2, with 10 bases in between. The PCR used 60 Vbeta and 13 Jbeta primers. Clones were sequenced by immunoSEQ multiplex PCR, and TCRdb holds only the in-frame ones, with some missing. This listing includes tens of thousands of clones. The specimen sequenced was PBMCs. This receptor was identified in a woman aged 40-49 years in good health and CMV-seropositive. The V and J genes are TRBV28 and TRBJ1-2; D ambiguous. CDR3 in amino acids: CASSLFGWNYGYTF. CDR3 nucleotides: TGTGCCAGCAGTTTGTTCGGGTGGAACTATGGCTACACCTTC.